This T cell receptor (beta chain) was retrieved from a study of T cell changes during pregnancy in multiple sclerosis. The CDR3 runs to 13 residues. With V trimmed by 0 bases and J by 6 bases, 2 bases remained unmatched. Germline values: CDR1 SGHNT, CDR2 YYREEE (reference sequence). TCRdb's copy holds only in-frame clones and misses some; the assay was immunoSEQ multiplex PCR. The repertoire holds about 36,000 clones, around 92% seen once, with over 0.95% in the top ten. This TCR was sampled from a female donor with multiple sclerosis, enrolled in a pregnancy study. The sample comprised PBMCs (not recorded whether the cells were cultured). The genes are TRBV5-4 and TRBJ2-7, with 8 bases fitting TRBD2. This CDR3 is CASSLGSGTEQYF. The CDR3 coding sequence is TGTGCCAGCAGCTTGGGTAGCGGGACCGAGCAGTACTTC.